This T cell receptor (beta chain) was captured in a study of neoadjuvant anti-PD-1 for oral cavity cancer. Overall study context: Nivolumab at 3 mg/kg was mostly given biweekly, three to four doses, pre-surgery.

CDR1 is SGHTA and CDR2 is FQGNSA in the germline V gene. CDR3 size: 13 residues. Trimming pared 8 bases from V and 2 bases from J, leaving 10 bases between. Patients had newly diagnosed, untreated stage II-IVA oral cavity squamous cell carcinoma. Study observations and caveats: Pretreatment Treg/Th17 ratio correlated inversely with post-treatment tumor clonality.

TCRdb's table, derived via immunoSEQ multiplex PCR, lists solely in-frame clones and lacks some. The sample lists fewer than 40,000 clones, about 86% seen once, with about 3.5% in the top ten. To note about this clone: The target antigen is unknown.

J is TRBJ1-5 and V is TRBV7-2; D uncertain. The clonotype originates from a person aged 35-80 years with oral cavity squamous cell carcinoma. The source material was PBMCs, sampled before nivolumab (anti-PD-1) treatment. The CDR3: CASSLWGNQPQHF. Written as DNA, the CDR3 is TGTGCCAGCTCGCTTTGGGGCAATCAGCCCCAGCATTTT. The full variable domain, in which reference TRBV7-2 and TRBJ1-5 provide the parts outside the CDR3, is GAGVSQSPSNKVTEKGKDVELRCDPISGHTALYWYRQSLGQGLEFLIYFQGNSAPDKSGLPSDRFSAERTGGSVSTLTIQRTQQEDSAVYLCASSLWGNQPQHFGDGTRLSIL.